This T cell receptor beta chain was retrieved from a study of blood T cell repertoires in COVID-19. About the research overall: Samples came from the United States, Italy and Spain, spanning acute and convalescent COVID-19.

Method: immunoSEQ multiplex PCR; TCRdb's copy keeps in-frame clones and lacks some. The sample includes around 90,000 clones, around four fifths of them seen just once. The CDR3 loop spans 14 amino acids. Looked up from germline, CDR1 is KGHSH and CDR2 is LQKENI. With V trimmed by 3 bases and J by 3 bases, 3 bases remained unmatched. The sequencing input was peripheral blood. The J gene is TRBJ2-3, the V gene TRBV18, with TRBD1 matching 7 bases. This TCR came from a woman in her seventies with active or convalescent COVID-19. CDR3 nucleotides: TGTGCCAGCTCACCTGGACAGGTTACAGATACGCAGTATTTT. Translated, it gives CASSPGQVTDTQYF. Full variable domain (remainder filled in from reference TRBV18 and TRBJ2-3): NAGVMQNPRHLVRRRGQEARLRCSPMKGHSHVYWYRQLPEEGLKFMVYLQKENIIDESGMPKERFSAEFPKEGPSILRIQQVVRGDSAAYFCASSPGQVTDTQYFGPGTRLTVL.